This is a list of T cell receptor beta chains from one sample in a study of OX40 agonist ivuxolimab in advanced cancers. The repertoire was sequenced with immunoSEQ multiplex PCR; TCRdb's copy has only in-frame clones and lacks some. The sample yields approximately 61,000 clones, about four fifths seen once. The sequencing here drew on CD4+ or CD8+ T cells sorted from blood, taken in a trial of the OX40 agonist ivuxolimab. These receptors were taken from an adult with an advanced solid tumor such as melanoma, head and neck, liver or kidney cancer. CDR3s include the opening cysteine and the closing phenylalanine or tryptophan. Fields, in order: J gene, V gene, clone size, D gene, CDR3 DNA, CDR3 protein. The D gene is left open where the match is weak. Clone size appears in some rows only: once, few, many, or a class for an expanded clone.

J gene: TRBJ2-7
V gene: TRBV30
clone size: -
D gene: -
CDR3 DNA: TGTGCCTACGGACACCCCTACGAGCAGTACTTC
CDR3 protein: CAYGHPYEQYF

J gene: TRBJ2-7
V gene: TRBV5-1
clone size: -
D gene: TRBD2
CDR3 DNA: TGCGCCAGCAGCCGGGACTACTCCTACGAGCAGTACTTC
CDR3 protein: CASSRDYSYEQYF

J gene: TRBJ1-1
V gene: TRBV5-8
clone size: -
D gene: TRBD1
CDR3 DNA: TGTGCCAGCAGCGCCGGGACAGGGGGTGGAGGGACTGAAGCTTTCTTT
CDR3 protein: CASSAGTGGGGTEAFF

J gene: TRBJ2-3
V gene: TRBV6-6
clone size: -
D gene: -
CDR3 DNA: TGTGCCAGCAGTCGAGACGGACAGACAGATACGCAGTATTTT
CDR3 protein: CASSRDGQTDTQYF

J gene: TRBJ2-7
V gene: TRBV5-1
clone size: -
D gene: -
CDR3 DNA: TGCGCCAGCAGCCATATCACAGGGGAGGGGGAGCAGTACTTC
CDR3 protein: CASSHITGEGEQYF

J gene: TRBJ1-5
V gene: TRBV29-1
clone size: -
D gene: -
CDR3 DNA: TGCAGCGTTCTACAGGCCCCCGGTCAGCCCCAGCATTTT
CDR3 protein: CSVLQAPGQPQHF

J gene: TRBJ2-3
V gene: TRBV10-2
clone size: -
D gene: TRBD2
CDR3 DNA: TGCGCCAGCAGTGAGTCGACTGCCCCCGGGCTAGCGGGGGGGCGGTCAGATACGCAGTATTTT
CDR3 protein: CASSESTAPGLAGGRSDTQYF

J gene: TRBJ1-4
V gene: TRBV19
clone size: -
D gene: -
CDR3 DNA: TGTGCCAGTAGTAATGCGGCATTGGGAGAAAAACTGTTTTTT
CDR3 protein: CASSNAALGEKLFF

J gene: TRBJ1-6
V gene: TRBV19
clone size: -
D gene: -
CDR3 DNA: TGTGCCAGTAGTATAGAAGGACCGGGGTCGGGTTCACCCCTCCACTTT
CDR3 protein: CASSIEGPGSGSPLHF

J gene: TRBJ1-5
V gene: TRBV18
clone size: -
D gene: -
CDR3 DNA: TGTGCCAGCTCAGAAGGGATTAATAGCAATCAGCCCCAGCATTTT
CDR3 protein: CASSEGINSNQPQHF

J gene: TRBJ1-5
V gene: TRBV18
clone size: -
D gene: -
CDR3 DNA: TGTGCCAGCTCACAAGGTAGCAATCAGCCCCAGCATTTT
CDR3 protein: CASSQGSNQPQHF

J gene: TRBJ1-3
V gene: TRBV30
clone size: -
D gene: -
CDR3 DNA: TGTGCCTGGAGTGTAACGGGGGGGGAAGCTGGAAACACCATATATTTT
CDR3 protein: CAWSVTGGEAGNTIYF

J gene: TRBJ1-1
V gene: TRBV12-2
clone size: -
D gene: -
CDR3 DNA: TGTGCAAGTCGCTTATGGACAGGGGACCTGAACACTGAAGCTTTCTTT
CDR3 protein: CASRLWTGDLNTEAFF

J gene: TRBJ2-5
V gene: TRBV5-4
clone size: -
D gene: -
CDR3 DNA: TGTGCCAGCAGCTTGAGTGGGGGCGGTGGGCCGGAGACCCAGTACTTC
CDR3 protein: CASSLSGGGGPETQYF

J gene: TRBJ2-1
V gene: TRBV2
clone size: -
D gene: -
CDR3 DNA: TGTGCCAGCAGTGAAGACAGGAAGGATGAGCAGTTCTTC
CDR3 protein: CASSEDRKDEQFF

J gene: TRBJ2-5
V gene: TRBV6-5
clone size: -
D gene: TRBD2
CDR3 DNA: TGTGCCAGCAGCGCCGGGGCGGGAGGAGAGACCCAGTACTTC
CDR3 protein: CASSAGAGGETQYF

J gene: TRBJ2-3
V gene: TRBV5-4
clone size: -
D gene: -
CDR3 DNA: TGTGCCAGCAGCTTAAGTCTTTACCCGGGACGGGGTCAAGATACGCAGTATTTT
CDR3 protein: CASSLSLYPGRGQDTQYF

J gene: TRBJ2-1
V gene: TRBV28
clone size: -
D gene: -
CDR3 DNA: TGTGCCAGCAGAGGGCAGGGAAATCTTAATGAGCAGTTCTTC
CDR3 protein: CASRGQGNLNEQFF

J gene: TRBJ2-2
V gene: TRBV5-1
clone size: few
D gene: TRBD2
CDR3 DNA: TGCGCCAGCAGCTTGGCCGTAGGACTAGCGGAGACCGGGGAGCTGTTTTTT
CDR3 protein: CASSLAVGLAETGELFF

J gene: TRBJ1-4
V gene: TRBV18
clone size: -
D gene: -
CDR3 DNA: TGTGCCAGCTCTAAAGTTGTCCGGGGCGGGGATGAAAAACTGTTTTTT
CDR3 protein: CASSKVVRGGDEKLFF

J gene: TRBJ1-5
V gene: TRBV30
clone size: -
D gene: TRBD1
CDR3 DNA: TGTGCCTGGGGGACAGGTGGTCTGCGGCCCCAGCATTTT
CDR3 protein: CAWGTGGLRPQHF

J gene: TRBJ1-3
V gene: TRBV27
clone size: -
D gene: TRBD1
CDR3 DNA: TGTGCCAGCAGTCCACAGGGGGCAAGACACACCATATATTTT
CDR3 protein: CASSPQGARHTIYF

J gene: TRBJ1-5
V gene: TRBV19
clone size: -
D gene: TRBD1
CDR3 DNA: TGTGCCAGTAGTACCCGGGACAGGGCCCTTAATCAGCCCCAGCATTTT
CDR3 protein: CASSTRDRALNQPQHF

J gene: TRBJ2-5
V gene: TRBV2
clone size: -
D gene: -
CDR3 DNA: TGTGCCAGCACCGGTCGGAGCTACCAAGAGACCCAGTACTTC
CDR3 protein: CASTGRSYQETQYF

J gene: TRBJ1-3
V gene: TRBV4-1
clone size: -
D gene: -
CDR3 DNA: TGCGCCAGCAGCCCCCGGGACGAAAACTCTGGAAACACCATATATTTT
CDR3 protein: CASSPRDENSGNTIYF

J gene: TRBJ1-1
V gene: TRBV11-2
clone size: -
D gene: TRBD1
CDR3 DNA: TGTGCCAGCAGCTTGGGACAGAGAATGAACACTGAAGCTTTCTTT
CDR3 protein: CASSLGQRMNTEAFF

J gene: TRBJ1-1
V gene: TRBV19
clone size: few
D gene: -
CDR3 DNA: TGTGCCAGTAGTACTTACAGGGACTTAGAGGATGAAGCTTTCTTT
CDR3 protein: CASSTYRDLEDEAFF

J gene: TRBJ2-7
V gene: TRBV4-1
clone size: -
D gene: -
CDR3 DNA: TGCGCCAGCAGCTTGTCCCTGAAAGGCGGCGAGCAGTACTTC
CDR3 protein: CASSLSLKGGEQYF

J gene: TRBJ1-3
V gene: TRBV4-2
clone size: -
D gene: -
CDR3 DNA: TGTGCCAGCAGCCAAGTTAACAGTCTCCGCTCTGGAAACACCATATATTTT
CDR3 protein: CASSQVNSLRSGNTIYF

J gene: TRBJ2-3
V gene: TRBV11-2
clone size: -
D gene: -
CDR3 DNA: TGTGCCAGCAGCTTAGATCTAAATACGCAGTATTTT
CDR3 protein: CASSLDLNTQYF

J gene: TRBJ1-2
V gene: TRBV6-5
clone size: -
D gene: TRBD1
CDR3 DNA: TGTGCCAGCAGATACCGGGACAGACGCTATGGCTACACCTTC
CDR3 protein: CASRYRDRRYGYTF

J gene: TRBJ2-5
V gene: TRBV5-5
clone size: -
D gene: -
CDR3 DNA: TGTGCCAGCAGCTTGATCACAGTCCAAGAGACCCAGTACTTC
CDR3 protein: CASSLITVQETQYF

J gene: TRBJ1-5
V gene: TRBV5-5
clone size: -
D gene: -
CDR3 DNA: TGTGCCAGCAGCCCGGGACCGAGCAATCAGCCCCAGCATTTT
CDR3 protein: CASSPGPSNQPQHF